The 10 T cell receptor beta chains listed next were all sequenced from one sample in a study of blood T cell repertoires in COVID-19. Generated by immunoSEQ multiplex PCR, the TCRdb table keeps only in-frame clones and is missing some. The table lists more than 300,000 clones, nearly 90% of them singletons, with just under 9.5% in the top ten. The sample was PBMCs or T cells enriched from blood (not recorded which). These receptors all stem from a woman aged 25 to 39 who had recovered from COVID-19.

The chain couples TRBV12-5 to TRBJ1-4; D ambiguous. The CDR3 contains 16 residues. V was trimmed by 2 bases and J by 5 bases, leaving 15 bases between them. The germline V gene encodes CDR1 LGHNT and CDR2 FRNRAP. The CDR3 reads CASGLRRTEANEKLFF. The CDR3 DNA reads TGTGCTAGTGGTTTGCGCAGAACGGAGGCAAATGAAAAACTGTTTTTT.

The chain employs TRBV19 and TRBJ1-1; D uncertain. V lost 6 bases, J lost 1 base, and 12 bases lay in between. From germline, CDR1 is LNHDA and CDR2 SQIVND (reference sequence). The CDR3 has 14 amino acids. The CDR3 loop is CASSPVVANTEAFF. The DNA for the CDR3 is TGTGCCAGTAGCCCCGTGGTGGCGAACACTGAAGCTTTCTTT.

The genes are TRBV30 and TRBJ1-2, with no clear D. V lost 0 bases and J 0 bases, leaving 11 bases between the germline ends. This CDR3 is 15 amino acids long. CDR1 GTSNPN and CDR2 SVGIG come from the germline V gene (reference sequence). CDR3 nucleotide sequence: TGTGCCTGGAGTGTATGGGAGAGGGCTAACTATGGCTACACCTTC. Its protein is CAWSVWERANYGYTF.

This clone was seen just once. V is TRBV6-5 and J is TRBJ2-7; 7 bases align to TRBD1. Germline V gene sequence: CDR1 MNHEY, CDR2 SVGAGI. The ends lost 6 bases at V and 3 bases at J; junction bases unmatched: 11. This CDR3 is built from 15 residues. DNA for the CDR3: TGTGCCAGCAGGCTCCCGGGACAGCCCAACTACGAGCAGTACTTC. Translated: CASRLPGQPNYEQYF.

The chain carries TRBV27 and TRBJ2-5, with D perhaps TRBD1 (5 bases). CDR3 length: 13 residues. The V and J ends lost 5 bases and 4 bases respectively, with 11 bases between them. In germline, CDR1 is MNHEY, CDR2 SMNVEV (reference sequence). CDR3 coding DNA: TGTGCCAGCAGTGTTACAGGTGGAGAGACCCAGTACTTC. The encoded protein is CASSVTGGETQYF.

V is TRBV18 and J is TRBJ2-5; D is possibly TRBD2 (6 bases). Germline V CDR1 and CDR2: KGHSH, LQKENI. The CDR3 has 14 residues. V was trimmed by 6 bases and J by 4 bases, leaving 15 bases between them. The DNA of the CDR3 is TGTGCCAGCTCTAGAACGGGAGTAATAGAGACCCAGTACTTC. It encodes CASSRTGVIETQYF.

Notes on this clone: The sample contains more than one DNA sequence encoding this CDR3. V and J are TRBV29-1 and TRBJ2-7; 9 positions agree with TRBD2. From germline, CDR1 is SQVTM and CDR2 ANQGSEA. The CDR3 has 15 amino acids. V dropped 0 bases and J dropped 1; count of bases not matched to a gene: 4. The CDR3 DNA reads as TGCAGCGTTGAAGATGCTAGCGGGACTTCCTACGAGCAGTACTTC. This sequence encodes CSVEDASGTSYEQYF.

In its sample, this clone was seen once. The rearrangement links TRBV6-5 to TRBJ2-1; 9 bases are a match to TRBD1. This CDR3 region has 15 residues. The junction had 7 bases not matched to a gene; V was cut back by 6 bases and J by 4 bases. Germline CDR1 MNHEY, CDR2 SVGAGI. This CDR3 is CASRAPGQGYNEQFF. DNA of the CDR3: TGTGCCAGCAGGGCACCGGGACAGGGATACAATGAGCAGTTCTTC.

The genes are TRBV2 and TRBJ1-2; D ambiguous. Germline CDR1 reads SNHLY; CDR2 reads FYNNEI. Trimming pared 2 bases from V and 4 bases from J, leaving 14 bases between. The CDR3 covers 15 residues. The CDR3, as DNA: TGTGCCAGCAGTGAATTACGTGGCAGTCCCTATGGCTACACCTTC. This codes for CASSELRGSPYGYTF. Together with reference TRBV2 and TRBJ1-2, the CDR3 gives the full variable domain: EPEVTQTPSHQVTQMGQEVILRCVPISNHLYFYWYRQILGQKVEFLVSFYNNEISEKSEIFDDQFSVERPDGSNFTLKIRSTKLEDSAMYFCASSELRGSPYGYTFGSGTRLTVV.

The chain employs TRBV29-1 and TRBJ2-2; tentative D call: TRBD1 (5 bases). V lost 6 bases and J 0 bases, leaving 11 bases between the germline ends. Germline loops: CDR1 SQVTM, CDR2 ANQGSEA. CDR3 length equals 14 residues. The chain's CDR3 is CSVQTGPNTGELFF. In DNA form, the CDR3 reads TGCAGCGTACAAACAGGACCGAACACCGGGGAGCTGTTTTTT.